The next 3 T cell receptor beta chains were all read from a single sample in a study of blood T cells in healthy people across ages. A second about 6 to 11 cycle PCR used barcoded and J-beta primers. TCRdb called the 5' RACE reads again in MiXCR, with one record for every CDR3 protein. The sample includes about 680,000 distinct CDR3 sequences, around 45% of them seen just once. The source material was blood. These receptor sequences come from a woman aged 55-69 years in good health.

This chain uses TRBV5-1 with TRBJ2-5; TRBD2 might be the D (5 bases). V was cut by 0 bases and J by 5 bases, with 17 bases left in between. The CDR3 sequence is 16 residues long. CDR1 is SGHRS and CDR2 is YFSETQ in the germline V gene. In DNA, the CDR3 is TGCGCCAGCAGCTTGGGCCGGGCTAGCAGGAGTGAGACCCAGTACTTC. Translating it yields CASSLGRASRSETQYF.

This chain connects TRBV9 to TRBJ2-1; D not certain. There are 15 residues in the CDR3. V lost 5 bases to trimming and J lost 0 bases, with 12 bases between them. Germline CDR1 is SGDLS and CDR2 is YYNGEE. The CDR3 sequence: CASSPLTPSYNEQFF. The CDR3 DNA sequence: TGTGCCAGCAGTCCTCTGACTCCCTCCTACAATGAGCAGTTCTTC.

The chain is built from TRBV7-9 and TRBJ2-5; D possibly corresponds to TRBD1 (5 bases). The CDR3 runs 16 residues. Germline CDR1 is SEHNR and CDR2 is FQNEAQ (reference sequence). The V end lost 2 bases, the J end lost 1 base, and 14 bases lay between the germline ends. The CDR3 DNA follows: TGTGCCAGCAGCTTAAGGCCGGCAGGGCTCCAAGAGACCCAGTACTTC. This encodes CASSLRPAGLQETQYF.